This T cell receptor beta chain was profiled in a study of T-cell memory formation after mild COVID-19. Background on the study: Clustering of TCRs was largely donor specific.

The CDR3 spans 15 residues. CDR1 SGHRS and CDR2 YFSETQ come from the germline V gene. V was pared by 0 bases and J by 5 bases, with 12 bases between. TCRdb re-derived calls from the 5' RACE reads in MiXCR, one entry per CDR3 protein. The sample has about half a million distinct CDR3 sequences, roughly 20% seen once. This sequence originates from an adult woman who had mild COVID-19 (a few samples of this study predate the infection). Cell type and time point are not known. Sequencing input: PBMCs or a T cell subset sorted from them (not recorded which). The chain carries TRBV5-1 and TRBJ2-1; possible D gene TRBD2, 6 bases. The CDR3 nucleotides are TGCGCCAGCAGCTTGGACACTAGCACCCACAATGAGCAGTTCTTC. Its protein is CASSLDTSTHNEQFF.